The 18 T cell receptor beta chains below all came from one sample that was sequenced in a study of cytomegalovirus exposure and HLA in healthy donors. PCR involved 60 Vbeta and 13 Jbeta primers. Repertoires were generated with immunoSEQ multiplex PCR, while TCRdb's copy carries only in-frame clones and drops some. Among some 130,000 clones listed, 70% to 85% were seen once. The sequenced sample was PBMCs. Receptors were obtained from a female donor in good health and CMV-seronegative.

The chain combines TRBV6-6 with TRBJ2-7; 8 bases map to TRBD1. The CDR3 sequence is 15 residues long. Germline values: CDR1 MNHNY, CDR2 SVGAGI (reference sequence). The V and J ends lost 6 bases and 3 bases, in that order; junction bases with no gene match: 10. This CDR3 reads CASRFGQGQGYEQYF. DNA of the CDR3: TGTGCCAGCAGGTTTGGACAGGGCCAGGGCTACGAGCAGTACTTC.

The chain recombines TRBV28 with TRBJ2-4; possibly TRBD1 for D (5 bases). CDR1 MDHEN and CDR2 SYDVKM come from the germline V gene. V was trimmed by 3 bases and J by 0 bases, leaving 9 bases between them. The CDR3 totals 15 residues. CDR3 DNA: TGTGCCAGCAGTTTGGGGCAAATAGCCAAAAACATTCAGTACTTC. Protein: CASSLGQIAKNIQYF.

The V and J genes are TRBV2 and TRBJ1-5, with 7 nucleotides matching TRBD1. The J segment lost 4 bases and the V segment lost 4 bases, leaving 7 bases of the junction unmatched. Germline lookup yields CDR1 SNHLY and CDR2 FYNNEI. The CDR3 totals 15 residues. The CDR3 region has the DNA TGTGCCAGCAGTGGGCAGGGGGGTTTAAATCAGCCCCAGCATTTT. Translation gives CASSGQGGLNQPQHF.

The rearrangement links TRBV23-1 to TRBJ1-2; 9 bases fit TRBD1. TRBV23-1 is annotated as an ORF whose role is uncertain. Trimming removed 0 bases from V and 2 bases from J; junction bases left unmatched: 4. The CDR3 spans 16 residues. CDR3 sequence reads: CASSQSDRGANYGYTF. CDR3 DNA sequence: TGCGCCAGCAGTCAATCGGACAGGGGAGCGAACTATGGCTACACCTTC.

This clone was counted a few times. The chain recombines TRBV9 with TRBJ1-4, with TRBD1 identical over 7 bases. CDR1 and CDR2 (germline): SGDLS, YYNGEE. There are 15 residues in the CDR3. J was trimmed by 4 bases and V by 0 bases; bases with no gene match: 3. The CDR3, as DNA: TGTGCCAGCAGCGTAGCCGGGACAGATAATGAAAAACTGTTTTTT. Its protein product is CASSVAGTDNEKLFF.

The J gene is TRBJ2-7, the V gene TRBV28; tentatively, D is TRBD2 (6 bases). CDR3 length: 16 amino acids. The germline gives CDR1 MDHEN, CDR2 SYDVKM. The germline V and J ends were trimmed by 5 bases and 3 bases, with 20 bases remaining between them. CDR3 protein: CASSPWEGTALYEQYF. In DNA form, the CDR3 reads TGTGCCAGCAGTCCTTGGGAAGGGACTGCCCTCTACGAGCAGTACTTC.

Concerning this clone: The sample carries other DNA sequences with the same CDR3. The genes are TRBV5-1 and TRBJ2-2; possible D gene TRBD1, 5 bases. In germline, CDR1 is SGHRS, CDR2 YFSETQ. Between the trimmed V and J ends, which lost 5 bases and 0 bases, there was a span of 14 bases. This CDR3 has 16 residues. Written as DNA, the CDR3 is TGCGCCAGCAGTCTTGAAACAGGCGCGAACACCGGGGAGCTGTTTTTT. It translates to CASSLETGANTGELFF.

The rearrangement uses TRBV6-1 and TRBJ2-7, with D perhaps matching TRBD1 (6 bases). Looked up from germline, CDR1 is MNHNS and CDR2 is SASEGT. The CDR3 sequence is 16 residues long. V lost 0 bases and J 0 bases, leaving 12 bases between the germline ends. The DNA of the CDR3 is TGTGCCAGCAGTGAAGCGCACGGACAGCACTCCTACGAGCAGTACTTC. It translates to CASSEAHGQHSYEQYF.

CDR3: CASSERSSVGAIYGYTF. The DNA for the CDR3 is TGTGCCAGCAGTGAGAGGTCGAGCGTAGGGGCGATCTATGGCTACACCTTC. The chain combines TRBV6-1 with TRBJ1-2; a weak D match, TRBD1 (5 bases). The germline V gene encodes CDR1 MNHNS and CDR2 SASEGT. V lost 3 bases, J lost 4 bases, and 21 bases lay in between. CDR3 length: 17 amino acids.

The V gene is TRBV4-3, the J gene TRBJ2-2, with D maybe TRBD2 (5 bases). V lost 0 bases and J lost 0, with 11 bases in between. The CDR3 runs to 17 residues. Germline V gene data show CDR1 as LGHNA and CDR2 as YSLEER. CDR3 protein: CASSQDPIASNTGELFF. For the CDR3, the DNA is TGCGCCAGCAGCCAAGATCCGATAGCGTCGAACACCGGGGAGCTGTTTTTT.

The rearrangement links TRBV4-3 to TRBJ1-4; possible D gene TRBD1, 5 bases. The germline gives CDR1 LGHNA, CDR2 YSLEER. CDR3 size: 14 residues. Deletions cut 0 bases from V and 7 bases from J, with 9 bases between. The CDR3 DNA sequence: TGCGCCAGCAGCCAAGATGGGAGGGGTGAAAAACTGTTTTTT. Translation gives CASSQDGRGEKLFF.

This clone was detected only a few times. Other DNA sequences in this specimen translate into the identical CDR3. The chain joins TRBV7-2 to TRBJ2-5; TRBD1 aligns across 9 bases. This CDR3 has 14 amino acids. Germline CDR1 SGHTA, CDR2 FQGNSA. J gave up 5 bases and V 4 bases, and 5 bases lay outside the gene matches. DNA of the CDR3: TGTGCCAGCAGCTCCAACAGGGGGCGGGAGACCCAGTACTTC. Encoded protein: CASSSNRGRETQYF.

The V gene is TRBV27, the J gene TRBJ2-2, with D tentatively TRBD1 (6 bases). Trimming cost V 4 bases and J 1 base, with 10 bases left between them. The CDR3 is 15 amino acids. Germline V gene sequence: CDR1 MNHEY, CDR2 SMNVEV (reference sequence). CDR3 sequence: CASSSYRVNTGELFF. The CDR3 DNA sequence: TGTGCCAGCAGTTCATACAGGGTGAACACCGGGGAGCTGTTTTTT.

The chain recombines TRBV4-1 with TRBJ1-5, with D unclear. Per the germline V gene, CDR1 is MGHRA and CDR2 is YSYEKL. CDR3 length: 13 residues. Trimming took off 4 bases at V and 2 bases at J, with 6 bases between the two ends. This CDR3 is CASSPGGNQPQHF. The CDR3 DNA follows: TGCGCCAGCAGCCCGGGAGGCAATCAGCCCCAGCATTTT.

Details on this clone: An end of the junction differs from the germline gene, which may be a read error. The chain combines TRBV2 with TRBJ2-2; maybe TRBD1 (7 bases). The CDR3 has 20 residues. Germline lookup yields CDR1 SNHLY and CDR2 FYNNEI. The CDR3, as DNA: TGTGCCGGCAGTTATGACAGGGTGGTGGTTAGCGGCCTCGACACCGGGGAGCTGTTTTTT. It specifies CAGSYDRVVVSGLDTGELFF.

This chain links TRBV28 with TRBJ1-1; D gene unclear. The CDR3 contains 15 residues. V lost 6 bases to trimming and J lost 0 bases, with 14 bases between them. Germline lookup yields CDR1 MDHEN and CDR2 SYDVKM. The DNA of the CDR3 is TGTGCCAGCAGCCGCGTTAGGGAGGTGAACACTGAAGCTTTCTTT. This sequence encodes CASSRVREVNTEAFF.

V is TRBV5-1 and J is TRBJ2-1, with 8 positions matching TRBD2. Germline CDR1 and CDR2: SGHRS and YFSETQ. The CDR3 sequence is 15 residues long. V gave up 4 bases and J gave up 5 bases; unmatched junction bases: 8. The CDR3 DNA follows: TGCGCCAGCAGCCTGTTTGCCGGGAGGGACAATGAGCAGTTCTTC. Amino acids: CASSLFAGRDNEQFF.

V gene TRBV4-3 combines with J gene TRBJ2-1; 12 bases agree with TRBD2. The CDR3 sequence is 18 residues long. Trimming took 4 bases from V and 5 from J; bases not matched to a gene: 12. Per the germline V gene, CDR1 is LGHNA and CDR2 is YSLEER. CDR3 nucleotide sequence: TGCGCCAGCAGCCTTTCGACTAGCGGGAGCGCCACTGACAATGAGCAGTTCTTC. It yields the protein CASSLSTSGSATDNEQFF.